A single sample gave rise to the 10 T cell receptor beta chains below, sequenced in a study of T cell repertoires in cytomegalovirus infection. The antigens for these receptors are not known. One entry per CDR3 protein results from TCRdb running MiXCR on the reads. Seen here are around 99,000 distinct CDR3 sequences, under 30% observed once, and the top ten hold around 80%. The sequenced sample was CD8+ T cells from cultured PBMCs, obtained from culture after CMV antigen stimulation. The receptors stem from a human donor in good health (CMV status not recorded). Some clones in this sample may be carry-over from other donors' samples.

The V call is TRBV12-3 or TRBV12-4, the J call TRBJ2-5; no clear D gene. The V end lost 5 bases, the J end lost 6 bases, and 13 bases lay between the germline ends. This CDR3 is 13 amino acids long. The CDR3 region has the DNA TGTGCCAGCAGTCCGAACCTCTTGCAGACCCAGTACTTC. Its translation: CASSPNLLQTQYF.

This clonotype was recorded at least ten times. CDR3 amino acids: CASKGVNGLAPHSYEQYF. The CDR3 DNA is TGTGCCAGCAAGGGGGTGAATGGACTAGCGCCACACTCCTACGAGCAGTACTTC. V usage is TRBV27 and J usage is TRBJ2-7; 9 nucleotides agree with TRBD2. Germline CDR1 reads MNHEY; CDR2 reads SMNVEV (reference sequence). This CDR3 contains 18 residues. Trimming took 7 bases from V and 0 from J; bases not matched to a gene: 16.

This clonotype was picked up many times. This chain links TRBV15 with TRBJ2-5; TRBD2 might be the D (6 bases). CDR3 length equals 15 residues. V lost 5 bases and J 3 bases, leaving 16 bases between the germline ends. The V gene's germline CDR1 is LNHNV and CDR2 YYDKDF (reference sequence). CDR3 DNA: TGTGCCACCAGCCGGGACTGGGGGGAAGAAGAGACCCAGTACTTC. It encodes CATSRDWGEEETQYF.

The chain has TRBV6-4 and TRBJ2-1; 7 nucleotides align to TRBD2. Germline CDR1 is MRHNA and CDR2 is SNTAGT. The CDR3 has 16 amino acids. V was pared by 5 bases and J by 2 bases, with 9 bases of the junction left unmatched. Here the CDR3 DNA reads TGTGCCAGCAGTAATTCCGCTAGCGGAGCCTACAATGAGCAGTTCTTC. Its protein product is CASSNSASGAYNEQFF.

This clonotype was counted between two and nine times. The chain combines TRBV7-6 with TRBJ1-2; D not resolved. Germline assignment: CDR1 SGHVS and CDR2 FNYEAQ. Deletions cut 2 bases from V and 1 base from J, with 5 bases between. This CDR3 has 13 amino acids. DNA for the CDR3: TGTGCCAGCAGCTTATGGAGTAACTATGGCTACACCTTC. It translates to CASSLWSNYGYTF.

This clonotype was observed many times. The chain links TRBV28 to TRBJ2-7, with 7 bases lining up with TRBD2. This CDR3 is 15 amino acids long. V lost 1 base, J lost 4 bases, and 7 bases stayed unmatched. CDR1 is MDHEN, CDR2 SYDVKM, per germline. The CDR3 sequence: CASSLLGGSLYEQYF. The CDR3 DNA sequence: TGTGCCAGCAGTTTATTGGGCGGGAGTTTATACGAGCAGTACTTC.

The chain has TRBV7-3 and TRBJ2-5; D ambiguous. CDR1 SGHTA and CDR2 FQGTGA come from the germline V gene. CDR3 length equals 16 residues. V lost 2 bases and J 5 bases, leaving 18 bases between the germline ends. CDR3 in DNA: TGTGCCAGCAGCTTATACCCACGGTCCTTAGGGGAGACCCAGTACTTC. Encoded protein: CASSLYPRSLGETQYF.

This chain uses TRBV27 with TRBJ1-2, with D hard to call. Trimming pared 5 bases from V and 0 bases from J, leaving 10 bases between. CDR1 is MNHEY, CDR2 SMNVEV, per germline (reference sequence). This CDR3 region has 14 residues. The CDR3 nucleotides are TGTGCCAGCAGTCCCCGGCTGACTAACTATGGCTACACCTTC. Its protein product is CASSPRLTNYGYTF.

This clonotype was detected a few times. CDR3 bases: TGTGCCAGCAGCGGACTAGCGGGGATCTCGGAGACCCAGTACTTC. Translating it yields CASSGLAGISETQYF. The V gene is TRBV7-9, the J gene TRBJ2-5; 12 bases agree with TRBD2. J was trimmed by 5 bases and V by 5 bases; bases with no gene match: 6. The CDR3 runs to 15 residues. Germline-derived CDR1 and CDR2 are SEHNR and FQNEAQ (reference sequence).

The chain has TRBV27 and TRBJ2-7, with TRBD2 matching over 12 bases. The CDR3 has 16 residues. Germline lookup yields CDR1 MNHEY and CDR2 SMNVEV (reference sequence). V gave up 4 bases and J gave up 3 bases; unmatched junction bases: 7. CDR3 sequence (DNA): TGTGCCAGCAGTTACGCCGGGACTAGCGGGCTCTACGAGCAGTACTTC. Translating it yields CASSYAGTSGLYEQYF.